This TCR beta chain was recovered during a study of response to subunit inactivated influenza vaccine. CDR1 and CDR2 from the germline V gene are ENHRY and SYGVKD. V lost 8 bases, J lost 2 bases, and 18 bases lay in between. CDR3 length: 16 residues. This clonotype came up a few times. A single record per CDR3 protein comes from TCRdb applying MiXCR to the RT-PCR reads. In the table there are more than 700,000 distinct CDR3 sequences, around 20% of which are singletons. This sequence originates from a man aged 50 to 59 who received an inactivated influenza vaccine. The chain recombines TRBV10-3 with TRBJ2-2, with D maybe TRBD1 (6 bases). The sample here was PBMCs from blood, taken less than 6 days after vaccination. The CDR3: CAIHSNRAINTGELFF. The CDR3 DNA follows: TGTGCCATCCATTCTAACAGGGCGATAAACACCGGGGAGCTGTTTTTT.